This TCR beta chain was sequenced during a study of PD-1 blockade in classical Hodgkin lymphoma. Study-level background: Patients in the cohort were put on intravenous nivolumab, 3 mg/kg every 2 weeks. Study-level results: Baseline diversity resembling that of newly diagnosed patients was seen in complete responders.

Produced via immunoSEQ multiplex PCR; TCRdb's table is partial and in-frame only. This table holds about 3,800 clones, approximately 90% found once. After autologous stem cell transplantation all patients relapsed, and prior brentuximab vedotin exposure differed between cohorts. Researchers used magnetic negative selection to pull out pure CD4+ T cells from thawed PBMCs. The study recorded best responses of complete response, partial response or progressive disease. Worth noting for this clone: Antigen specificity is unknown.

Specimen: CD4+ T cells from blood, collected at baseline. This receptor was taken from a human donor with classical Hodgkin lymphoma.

The CDR3 region is CASNPGGTNEKLFF. CDR3 DNA sequence: TGTGCCAGCAACCCAGGGGGGACTAATGAAAAACTGTTTTTT. The V call is TRBV2, the J call TRBJ1-4; 7 bases align to TRBD1. After removal of 7 bases from V and 2 bases from J, the junction contained 4 bases not matched to a gene. Germline CDR1 SNHLY, CDR2 FYNNEI. This CDR3 is 14 amino acids long.